Each of the 11 T cell receptor beta chains below was sequenced from the same sample in a study of T cell repertoires in cytomegalovirus infection. The antigens for these receptors are not known. TCRdb re-derived calls from the reads in MiXCR, one entry per CDR3 protein. Of about 470,000 distinct CDR3 sequences listed, roughly 42% are singletons. This specimen was cultured PBMCs, taken from culture after CMV antigen stimulation. These receptors were taken from a human donor in good health (CMV status not recorded). Some clones in this sample may be carry-over from other donors' samples.

CDR3 DNA: TGTGCCAGCAGTTACGAAGTTGGGGTATCGGGACAGCCCCAGCATTTT. Its protein product is CASSYEVGVSGQPQHF. The chain carries TRBV6-2 or TRBV6-3 and TRBJ1-5; no reliable D call. CDR3 length equals 16 residues. CDR1 and CDR2 from the germline V gene are MNHEY and SVGEGT. Trimming stripped 2 bases from V and 7 bases from J, with 18 bases between.

The rearrangement joins TRBV6-1 to TRBJ1-3; the D is unclear. Trimming took 7 bases from V and 2 from J, leaving 15 bases between them. CDR1 and CDR2 from the germline V gene are MNHNS and SASEGT. There are 15 residues in the CDR3. CDR3: CASTLNWEAGNTIYF. The CDR3 nucleotides are TGTGCCAGCACTCTAAATTGGGAGGCTGGAAACACCATATATTTT.

The V call is TRBV20-1, the J call TRBJ2-5; possibly TRBD2 for D (7 bases). The length of the CDR3 is 13 residues. With 1 base removed from V and 4 bases from J, the gap between germline ends came to 10 bases. The V gene's germline CDR1 is DFQATT and CDR2 SNEGSKA (reference sequence). As DNA, the CDR3 is TGCAGTGCTAGAGGGGAGGGGGGAGAGACCCAGTACTTC. This translates into CSARGEGGETQYF.

The chain carries TRBV7-9 and TRBJ1-3; possibly TRBD1 for D (5 bases). CDR3 size: 15 residues. Germline V gene sequence: CDR1 SEHNR, CDR2 FQNEAQ (reference sequence). Trimming left V 6 bases short and J 0 bases short, with 12 bases between. The CDR3 nucleotides read TGTGCCAGCAGTTGGGACGGTAGCTCTGGAAACACCATATATTTT. Amino acid sequence: CASSWDGSSGNTIYF.

This chain links TRBV2 with TRBJ1-5, with D possibly matching TRBD1 (5 bases). V was clipped by 4 bases and J by 9 bases, with 13 bases between them. Germline V gene data show CDR1 as SNHLY and CDR2 as FYNNEI. The CDR3 spans 13 residues. CDR3 amino acids: CASSGGEVRPQHF. The DNA for the CDR3 is TGTGCCAGCAGTGGGGGCGAGGTCCGGCCCCAGCATTTT. Drawing the rest from reference TRBV2 and TRBJ1-5, the complete variable domain is EPEVTQTPSHQVTQMGQEVILRCVPISNHLYFYWYRQILGQKVEFLVSFYNNEISEKSEIFDDQFSVERPDGSNFTLKIRSTKLEDSAMYFCASSGGEVRPQHFGDGTRLSIL.

The V gene is TRBV12-3 or TRBV12-4, the J gene TRBJ1-3; 9 nucleotides align to TRBD1. V shed 6 bases, J shed 2 bases, and the junction held 5 bases outside the gene matches. The CDR3 totals 15 residues. CDR3 sequence: CASRPTGGAGNTIYF. CDR3 bases: TGTGCCAGCAGGCCAACAGGGGGCGCTGGAAACACCATATATTTT.

The chain links TRBV12-3 or TRBV12-4 to TRBJ1-6; TRBD1 matches 8 bases. The CDR3 contains 14 residues. J lost 5 bases, V lost 5 bases, and 2 bases had no gene match. The CDR3 DNA reads as TGTGCCAGCAGTGTGGGACAGGATAATTCACCCCTCCACTTT. Encoded protein: CASSVGQDNSPLHF.

The gene calls are TRBV12-3 or TRBV12-4 and TRBJ2-7; 7 bases fit TRBD2. The CDR3 consists of 15 residues. Unmatched junction bases numbered 12, after V lost 5 bases and J lost 5 bases. The CDR3 bases are TGTGCCAGCAGTCCGCGAGCGGGGAGGGCCAACGAGCAGTACTTC. It translates to CASSPRAGRANEQYF.

This clonotype occurred a few times. The rearrangement uses TRBV28 and TRBJ1-2, with 8 bases identical to TRBD1. J was trimmed by 4 bases and V by 5 bases; bases with no gene match: 6. From germline, CDR1 is MDHEN and CDR2 SYDVKM. This CDR3 comprises 14 residues. The CDR3 DNA sequence: TGTGCCAGCAGTACGACAGGGGACGGCTATGGCTACACCTTC. Its translation: CASSTTGDGYGYTF.

The chain carries TRBV7-2 and TRBJ1-6; D is perhaps TRBD1 (6 bases). Trimming stripped 1 base from V and 10 bases from J, with 14 bases between. CDR3 length: 15 amino acids. Looked up from germline, CDR1 is SGHTA and CDR2 is FQGNSA. This CDR3 reads CASSLVRGGGSPLHF. The CDR3 bases are TGTGCCAGCAGCTTAGTCAGGGGAGGTGGGTCACCCCTCCACTTT.

The V and J genes are TRBV29-1 and TRBJ1-2; 7 bases map to TRBD1. Losses at the gene ends were 4 bases for V and 4 bases for J; bases not matched to a gene: 12. In germline, CDR1 is SQVTM, CDR2 ANQGSEA. The CDR3 is made up of 15 amino acids. This CDR3 is CSVGAGGVLGYGYTF. Written as DNA, the CDR3 is TGCAGCGTTGGCGCAGGGGGAGTATTAGGCTATGGCTACACCTTC.